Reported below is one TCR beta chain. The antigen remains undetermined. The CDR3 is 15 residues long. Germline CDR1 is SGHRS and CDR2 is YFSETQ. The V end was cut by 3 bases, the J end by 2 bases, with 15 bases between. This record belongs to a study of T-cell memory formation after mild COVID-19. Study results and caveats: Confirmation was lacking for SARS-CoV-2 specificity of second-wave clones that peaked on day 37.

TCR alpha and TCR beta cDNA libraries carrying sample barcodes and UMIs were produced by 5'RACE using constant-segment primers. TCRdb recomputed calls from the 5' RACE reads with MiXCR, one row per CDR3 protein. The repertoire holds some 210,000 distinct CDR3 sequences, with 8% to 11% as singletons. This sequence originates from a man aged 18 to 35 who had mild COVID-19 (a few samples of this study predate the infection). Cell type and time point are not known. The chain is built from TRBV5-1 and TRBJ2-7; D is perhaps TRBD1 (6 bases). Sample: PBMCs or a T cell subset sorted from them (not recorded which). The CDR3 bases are TGCGCCAGCAGCTCGTCCGGGACAATTACCTACGAGCAGTACTTC. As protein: CASSSSGTITYEQYF. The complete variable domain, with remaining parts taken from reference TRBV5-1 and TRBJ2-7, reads KAGVTQTPRYLIKTRGQQVTLSCSPISGHRSVSWYQQTPGQGLQFLFEYFSETQRNKGNFPGRFSGRQFSNSRSEMNVSTLELGDSALYLCASSSSGTITYEQYFGPGTRLTVT.